The clone carrying this TCR beta chain has only a few counts. The antigen is undetermined. HTBI primers from iRepertoire and Arm-PCR of CDR3 regions yielded the TCR beta libraries. Each CDR3 protein is one row after TCRdb ran MiXCR on the multiplex PCR reads. Of about 470,000 distinct CDR3 sequences detected, about 22% appear once; the ten largest clones hold roughly 7%. The data stem from a study of regulatory T cells in long-lasting Graves disease. Study-wide results and caveats: Gene preferences differed: TRBV28, TRBJ1-2, TRBJ2-5 in persistent cases.

CDR3 length equals 14 residues. Trimming pared 3 bases from V and 0 bases from J, leaving 9 bases between. Germline CDR1 reads SGHRS; CDR2 reads YFSETQ. Time point defined: persistent/refractory GD, antithyroid drugs over 5 years with positive TRAb. Following extraction of RNA from PBMCs, that RNA was used to make the TCR library. The origin of this receptor is a female donor with Graves disease. The specimen comprised peripheral blood mononuclear cells (PBMCs), sampled when the disease was refractory, from a patient treated with antithyroid drugs. The chain couples TRBV5-1 to TRBJ1-2; D may be TRBD1 (5 bases). Here the CDR3 DNA reads TGCGCCAGCAGCTACGACAGCTCTAACTATGGCTACACCTTC. Translation gives CASSYDSSNYGYTF.